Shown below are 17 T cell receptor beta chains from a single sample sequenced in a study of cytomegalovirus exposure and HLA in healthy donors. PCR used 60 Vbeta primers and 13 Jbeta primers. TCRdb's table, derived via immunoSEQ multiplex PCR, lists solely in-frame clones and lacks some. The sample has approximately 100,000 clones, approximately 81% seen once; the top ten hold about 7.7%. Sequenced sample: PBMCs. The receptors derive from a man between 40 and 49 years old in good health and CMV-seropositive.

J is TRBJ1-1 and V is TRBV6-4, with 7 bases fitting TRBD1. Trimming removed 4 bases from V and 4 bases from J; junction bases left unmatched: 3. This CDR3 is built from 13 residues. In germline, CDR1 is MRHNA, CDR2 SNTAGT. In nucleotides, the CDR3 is TGTGCCAGCAGTGTAAGACAGGGCACTGAAGCTTTCTTT. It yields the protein CASSVRQGTEAFF.

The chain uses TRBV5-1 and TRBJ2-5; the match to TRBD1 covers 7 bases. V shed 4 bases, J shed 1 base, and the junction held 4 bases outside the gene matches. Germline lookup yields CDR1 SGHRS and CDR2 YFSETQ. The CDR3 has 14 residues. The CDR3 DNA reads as TGCGCCAGCAGCCGGGACAGTACCCAAGAGACCCAGTACTTC. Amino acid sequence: CASSRDSTQETQYF.

In nucleotides, the CDR3 is TGTGCCAGCACCATGAGCAGAGGGGAGACCCAGTACTTC. Its protein product is CASTMSRGETQYF. The rearrangement joins TRBV6-1 to TRBJ2-5; D perhaps matches TRBD2 (5 bases). Germline V gene lookup returns CDR1 MNHNS and CDR2 SASEGT. The CDR3 is 13 amino acids. Trimming pared 7 bases from V and 5 bases from J, leaving 14 bases between.

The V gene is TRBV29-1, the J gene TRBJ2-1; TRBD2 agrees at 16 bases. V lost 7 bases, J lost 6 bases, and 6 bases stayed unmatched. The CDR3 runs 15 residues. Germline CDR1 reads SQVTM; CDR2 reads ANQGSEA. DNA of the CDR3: TGCAGCGCCGGGGGACTAGCGGGAGGGACCAATGAGCAGTTCTTC. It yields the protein CSAGGLAGGTNEQFF.

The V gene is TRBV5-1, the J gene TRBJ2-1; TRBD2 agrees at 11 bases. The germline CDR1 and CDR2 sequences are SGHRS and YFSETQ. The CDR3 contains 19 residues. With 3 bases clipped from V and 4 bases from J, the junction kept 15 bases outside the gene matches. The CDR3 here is CASSSETTLAGDAYNEQFF. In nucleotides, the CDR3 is TGCGCCAGCAGCTCCGAAACGACACTAGCGGGGGACGCATACAATGAGCAGTTCTTC.

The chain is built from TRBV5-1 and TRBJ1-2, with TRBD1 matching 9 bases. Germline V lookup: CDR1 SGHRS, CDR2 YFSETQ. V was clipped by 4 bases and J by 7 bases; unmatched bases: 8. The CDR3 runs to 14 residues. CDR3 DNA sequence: TGCGCCAGCAGCGAGGACCACAGGGGGCGTGGCTACACCTTC. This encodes CASSEDHRGRGYTF. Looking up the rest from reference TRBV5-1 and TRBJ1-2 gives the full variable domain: KAGVTQTPRYLIKTRGQQVTLSCSPISGHRSVSWYQQTPGQGLQFLFEYFSETQRNKGNFPGRFSGRQFSNSRSEMNVSTLELGDSALYLCASSEDHRGRGYTFGSGTRLTVV.

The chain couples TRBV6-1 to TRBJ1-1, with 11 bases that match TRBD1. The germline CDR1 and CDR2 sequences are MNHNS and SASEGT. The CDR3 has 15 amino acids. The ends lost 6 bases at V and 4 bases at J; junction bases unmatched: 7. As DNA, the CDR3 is TGTGCCAGCAGCGAAAGTGGGACAGGGGGCACTGAAGCTTTCTTT. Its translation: CASSESGTGGTEAFF.

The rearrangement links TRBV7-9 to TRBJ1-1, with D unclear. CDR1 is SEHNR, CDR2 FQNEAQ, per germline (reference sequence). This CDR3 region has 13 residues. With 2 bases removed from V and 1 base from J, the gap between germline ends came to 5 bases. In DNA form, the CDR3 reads TGTGCCAGCAGCTTATCCCAGAACACTGAAGCTTTCTTT. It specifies CASSLSQNTEAFF.

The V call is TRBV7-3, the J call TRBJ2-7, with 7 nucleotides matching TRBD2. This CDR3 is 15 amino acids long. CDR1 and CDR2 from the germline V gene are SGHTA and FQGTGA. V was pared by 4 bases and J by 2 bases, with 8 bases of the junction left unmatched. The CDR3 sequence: CASSSLAGLTYEQYF. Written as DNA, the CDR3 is TGTGCCAGCAGCTCGTTAGCGGGCCTTACCTACGAGCAGTACTTC. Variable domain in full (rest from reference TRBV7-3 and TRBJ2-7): GAGVSQTPSNKVTEKGKYVELRCDPISGHTALYWYRQSLGQGPEFLIYFQGTGAADDSGLPNDRFFAVRPEGSVSTLKIQRTERGDSAVYLCASSSLAGLTYEQYFGPGTRLTVT.

CDR3 region: CASSLAVSGRTNTDTQYF. The CDR3 bases are TGTGCCAGCAGCTTGGCGGTTAGCGGGAGGACAAACACAGATACGCAGTATTTT. The chain joins TRBV5-8 to TRBJ2-3, with 10 bases lining up with TRBD2. Losses at the gene ends were 0 bases for V and 2 bases for J; bases not matched to a gene: 9. The CDR3 is 18 residues long. Germline CDR1 reads SGHTS; CDR2 reads YDEGEE.

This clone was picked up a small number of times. The chain's CDR3 is CSVGGRVTDTQYF. In DNA form, the CDR3 reads TGCAGCGTTGGAGGGAGGGTCACAGATACGCAGTATTTT. J is TRBJ2-3 and V is TRBV29-1; 7 bases match TRBD2. The CDR3 runs 13 residues. V lost 4 bases, J lost 2 bases, and 3 bases stayed unmatched. The germline V gene has CDR1 SQVTM and CDR2 ANQGSEA.

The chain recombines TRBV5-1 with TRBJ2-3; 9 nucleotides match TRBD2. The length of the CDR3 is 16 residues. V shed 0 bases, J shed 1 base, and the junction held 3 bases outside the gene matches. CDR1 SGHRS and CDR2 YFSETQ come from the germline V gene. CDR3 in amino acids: CASSLAAGGRTDTQYF. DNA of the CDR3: TGCGCCAGCAGCTTGGCGGCGGGGGGGCGCACAGATACGCAGTATTTT.

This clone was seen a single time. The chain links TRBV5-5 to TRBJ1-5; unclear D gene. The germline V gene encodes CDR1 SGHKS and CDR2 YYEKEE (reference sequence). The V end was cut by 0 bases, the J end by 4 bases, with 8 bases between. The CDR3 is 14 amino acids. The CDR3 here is CASSLVASNQPQHF. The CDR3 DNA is TGTGCCAGCAGCTTGGTTGCGTCTAATCAGCCCCAGCATTTT.

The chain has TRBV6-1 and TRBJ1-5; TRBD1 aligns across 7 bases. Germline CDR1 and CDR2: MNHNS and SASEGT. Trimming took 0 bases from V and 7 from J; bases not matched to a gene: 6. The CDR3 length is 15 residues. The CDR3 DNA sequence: TGTGCCAGCAGTGAAGCAGGGGGCGTGGGCCAGCCCCAGCATTTT. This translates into CASSEAGGVGQPQHF.

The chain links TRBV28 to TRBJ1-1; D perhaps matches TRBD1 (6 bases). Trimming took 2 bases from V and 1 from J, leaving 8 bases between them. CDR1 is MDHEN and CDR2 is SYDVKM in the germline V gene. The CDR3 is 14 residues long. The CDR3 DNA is TGTGCCAGCAGTTTAGGGGGCGGGAACACTGAAGCTTTCTTT. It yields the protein CASSLGGGNTEAFF.

For the CDR3, the DNA is TGCGCCAGCAGCCAAGAACGACAGCCCAAAGTGCCCCAGCATTTT. As protein: CASSQERQPKVPQHF. This chain connects TRBV4-1 to TRBJ1-5, with a tentative D call TRBD1 (5 bases). Trimming shortened V by 0 bases and J by 9 bases, and 15 bases separated the two germline ends. Germline V gene lookup returns CDR1 MGHRA and CDR2 YSYEKL. This CDR3 contains 15 residues.

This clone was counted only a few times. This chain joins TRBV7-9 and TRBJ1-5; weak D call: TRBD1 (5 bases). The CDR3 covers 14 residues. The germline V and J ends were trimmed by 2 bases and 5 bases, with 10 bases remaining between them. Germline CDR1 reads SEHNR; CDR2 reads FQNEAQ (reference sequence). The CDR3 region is CASSLQGDDQPQHF. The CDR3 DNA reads TGTGCCAGCAGCTTACAGGGCGACGATCAGCCCCAGCATTTT.